What follows describes a single T cell receptor (beta chain). Its antigen is as yet unknown. The data are from a study of T cell responses to AZD1222 COVID-19 vaccine. General study findings and limits: Rises in breadth and depth of Spike-specific TCRs came after two AZD1222 doses. Repertoire collection took place solely once the T cell response had peaked.

Sequencing used immunoSEQ multiplex PCR; TCRdb keeps in-frame clones, though not all of them. This sample has about 120,000 clones, with roughly 88% found just once. The sequence derives from an adult in good health. This specimen was peripheral blood, taken on day 0 of AZD1222 vaccination.

As DNA, the CDR3 is TGTGCCAGCAAGGTCAGGGTGGGCACCGGGGAGCTGTTTTTT. Its protein is CASKVRVGTGELFF. The chain carries TRBV2 and TRBJ2-2, with D possibly TRBD1 on 5 matching bases. V lost 7 bases and J lost 4, with 13 bases in between. Germline values: CDR1 SNHLY, CDR2 FYNNEI. CDR3 length: 14 amino acids. The variable domain in full, with the rest retrieved from reference TRBV2 and TRBJ2-2, is EPEVTQTPSHQVTQMGQEVILRCVPISNHLYFYWYRQILGQKVEFLVSFYNNEISEKSEIFDDQFSVERPDGSNFTLKIRSTKLEDSAMYFCASKVRVGTGELFFGEGSRLTVL.